The T cell receptor beta chain described here comes from a study of CXCR3-negative and CXCR3-positive naive CD8 T cells. Across the study: The libraries yielded about 135 million TRB reads, about 1.5 +/- 0.3 million each.

Every CD8+ subset sample held around 300,000 flow-sorted cells, done in triplicate. The study made its TRB cDNA libraries by 5' RACE, adding UMI labels. TCRdb re-called the 5' RACE reads; one entry per CDR3 protein, DNA not given. Recorded here are about 53,000 distinct CDR3 sequences; the top ten clones represent about 0.5%. Study results and caveats: Naive subsets did not differ in surface CD5, and the authors estimated TCR strength using properties of the TRB CDR3. The study found more hydrophobic TRB CDR3s in CXCR3-positive naive cells than in CXCR3-negative naive cells.

A word on this clonotype: Its specificity is unknown.

CDR3 length: 16 residues. The germline gives CDR1 SGHTA, CDR2 FQGTGA. V usage is TRBV7-3 and J usage is TRBJ2-1. The sequenced sample was naive CXCR3+ CD8+ T cells from blood. As for subset: CD45RO-CCR7+CD27+CD95- naive CD8+ T cells expressing CXCR3 (TNR3+). This clonotype originated in a human donor in good health. Some clones in this sample may be carry-over from other donors' samples. Here the CDR3 reads CASSLSGVGSYNEQFF.